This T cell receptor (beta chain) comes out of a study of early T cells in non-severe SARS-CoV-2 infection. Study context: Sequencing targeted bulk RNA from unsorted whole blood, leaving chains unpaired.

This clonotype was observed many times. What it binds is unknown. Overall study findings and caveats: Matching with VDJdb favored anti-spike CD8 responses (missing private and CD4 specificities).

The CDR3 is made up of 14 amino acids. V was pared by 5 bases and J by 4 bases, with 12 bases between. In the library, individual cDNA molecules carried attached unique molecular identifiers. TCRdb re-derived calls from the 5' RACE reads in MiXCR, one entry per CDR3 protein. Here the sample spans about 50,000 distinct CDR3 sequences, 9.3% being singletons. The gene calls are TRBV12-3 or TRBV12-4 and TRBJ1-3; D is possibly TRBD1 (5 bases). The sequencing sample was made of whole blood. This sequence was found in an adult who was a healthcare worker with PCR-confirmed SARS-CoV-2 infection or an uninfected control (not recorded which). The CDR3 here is CASSEGHSGNTIYF. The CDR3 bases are TGTGCCAGCAGTGAAGGACACTCAGGAAACACCATATATTTT.